This TCR beta chain was profiled in a study of T cell repertoires in cytomegalovirus infection. Comments on this clonotype: Its specificity is unknown.

Unmatched junction bases numbered 6, after V lost 5 bases and J lost 3 bases. The CDR3 consists of 15 residues. Germline CDR1 is WSHSY and CDR2 is SAAADI. TCRdb re-called the reads through MiXCR, storing one row per CDR3 protein. The profile shows 510,000 or so distinct CDR3 sequences, 26% of them singletons. Study-wide results and caveats: There were carriers of CMV plus the relevant HLA, and cumulative public TCR beta family frequency identified them.

The chain has TRBV10-2 and TRBJ2-7; 11 nucleotides agree with TRBD2. This clonotype was obtained from a human donor in good health (CMV status not recorded). Some clones in this sample may be carry-over from other donors' samples. The sample consisted of PBMCs. The CDR3 DNA reads TGCGCCAGCAGTTCCGGGACTAGCGGATTCTACGAGCAGTACGTC. It specifies CASSSGTSGFYEQYV.